This TCR beta chain was recorded in a study of T cells in localized non-small cell lung cancer. V dropped 4 bases and J dropped 3 bases, with 12 bases sitting between them. The CDR3 has 15 amino acids. Germline CDR1 reads MGHDK; CDR2 reads SYGVNS. Study-level results: Highest T cell clonality was seen in uninvolved adjacent lung, surpassing that measured in tumor. Appearance in adjacent lung was seen for a median about 60 of the top 100 tumor clones. Among blood samples, higher T cell density accompanied longer overall survival.

In this sample, this clone turned up once. Its antigen is unknown. Profiling relied on immunoSEQ multiplex PCR, and the TCRdb table lists in-frame clones only, not all of them. The table has fewer than 75,000 clones, about 88% seen once. This sequence originates from a female donor of 60 years or more with stage I lung adenocarcinoma. The rearrangement uses TRBV25-1 and TRBJ1-4; the D gene is possibly TRBD1 (6 bases). The sample in question was peripheral blood, obtained before any cancer treatment. CDR3 residues: CASSATTGSNEKLFF. CDR3 sequence (DNA): TGTGCCAGCAGTGCAACGACAGGTTCTAATGAAAAACTGTTTTTT.